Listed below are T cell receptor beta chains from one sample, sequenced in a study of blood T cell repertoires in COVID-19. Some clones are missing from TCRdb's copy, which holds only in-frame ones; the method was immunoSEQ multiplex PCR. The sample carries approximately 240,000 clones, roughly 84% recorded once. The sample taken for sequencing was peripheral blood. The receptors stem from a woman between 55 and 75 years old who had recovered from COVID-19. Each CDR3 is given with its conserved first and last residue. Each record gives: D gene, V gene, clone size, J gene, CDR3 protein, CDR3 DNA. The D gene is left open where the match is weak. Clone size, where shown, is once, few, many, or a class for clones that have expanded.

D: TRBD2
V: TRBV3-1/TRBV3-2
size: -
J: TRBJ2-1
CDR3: CASAAGGPYNEQFF
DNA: TGTGCCAGCGCCGCGGGGGGGCCCTACAATGAGCAGTTCTTC

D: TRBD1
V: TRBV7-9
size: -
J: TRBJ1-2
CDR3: CASSLGRTGGDYGYTF
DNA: TGTGCCAGCAGCTTAGGTCGCACAGGGGGGGACTATGGCTACACCTTC

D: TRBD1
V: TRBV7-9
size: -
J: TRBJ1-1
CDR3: CASSRRTGQGNTEAFF
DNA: TGTGCCAGCAGCAGGCGGACAGGGCAAGGGAACACTGAAGCTTTCTTT

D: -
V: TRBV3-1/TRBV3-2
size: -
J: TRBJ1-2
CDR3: CASGGPYGYTF
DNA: TGTGCCAGCGGGGGCCCTTATGGCTACACCTTC

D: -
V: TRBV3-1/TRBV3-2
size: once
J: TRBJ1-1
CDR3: CASSQVGQGTEAFF
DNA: TGTGCCAGCAGCCAAGTTGGACAAGGCACTGAAGCTTTCTTT

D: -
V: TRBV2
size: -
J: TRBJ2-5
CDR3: CASNGELLGWETQYF
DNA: TGTGCCAGCAACGGGGAGCTTCTAGGCTGGGAGACCCAGTACTTC

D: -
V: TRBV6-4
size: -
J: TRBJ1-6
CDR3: CASTQGSSYNSPLHF
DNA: TGTGCCAGCACCCAGGGTAGCTCCTATAATTCACCCCTCCACTTT

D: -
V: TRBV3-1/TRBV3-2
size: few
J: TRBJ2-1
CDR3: CASSHNSYEQFF
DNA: TGTGCCAGCAGCCACAATAGTTATGAGCAGTTCTTC

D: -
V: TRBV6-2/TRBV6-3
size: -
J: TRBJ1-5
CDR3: CASSWGDSPHF
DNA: TGTGCCAGCAGTTGGGGTGACAGCCCCCATTTT

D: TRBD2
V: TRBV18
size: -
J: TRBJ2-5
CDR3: CASSPGLAGQETQYF
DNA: TGTGCCAGCTCACCTGGACTAGCGGGGCAAGAGACCCAGTACTTC

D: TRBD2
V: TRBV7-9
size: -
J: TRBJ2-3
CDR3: CASSLVTSGEDTQYF
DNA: TGTGCCAGCAGCTTAGTAACTAGCGGGGAGGATACGCAGTATTTT

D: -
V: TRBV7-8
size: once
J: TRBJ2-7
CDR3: CASSSRIGQIEQYF
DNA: TGTGCCAGCAGCTCCCGGATTGGGCAGATAGAGCAGTACTTC

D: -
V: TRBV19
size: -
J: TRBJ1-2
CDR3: CASAPQGLGGYTF
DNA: TGTGCCAGCGCCCCACAGGGTCTGGGTGGCTACACCTTC

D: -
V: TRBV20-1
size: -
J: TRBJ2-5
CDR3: CSARLAETQYF
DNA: TGCAGTGCTAGATTGGCTGAGACCCAGTACTTC

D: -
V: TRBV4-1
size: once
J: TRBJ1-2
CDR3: CASSQQGSRYGYTF
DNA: TGCGCCAGCAGCCAACAGGGGAGCAGGTATGGCTACACCTTC

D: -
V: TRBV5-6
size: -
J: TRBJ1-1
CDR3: CASTGFLRSEAFF
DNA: TGTGCCAGCACCGGGTTCTTGAGGTCTGAAGCTTTCTTT

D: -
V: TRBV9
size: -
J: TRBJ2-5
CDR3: CASSVAGGRQETQYF
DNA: TGTGCCAGCAGCGTTGCTGGGGGCCGCCAAGAGACCCAGTACTTC

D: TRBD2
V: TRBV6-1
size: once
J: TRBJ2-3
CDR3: CASSEATSGGDTQYF
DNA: TGTGCCAGCAGTGAAGCGACTAGCGGGGGGGATACGCAGTATTTT

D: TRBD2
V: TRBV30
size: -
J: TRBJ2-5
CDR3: CAWSVGGLAGGQETQYF
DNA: TGTGCCTGGAGTGTAGGCGGTCTAGCGGGGGGCCAAGAGACCCAGTACTTC

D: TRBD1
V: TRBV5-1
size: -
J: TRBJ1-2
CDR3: CASSPGGGQGSGYTF
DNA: TGCGCCAGCAGCCCCGGAGGGGGCCAAGGCTCTGGCTACACCTTC

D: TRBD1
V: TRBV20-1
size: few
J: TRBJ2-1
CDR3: CSASSGTGMDNEQFF
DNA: TGCAGTGCTAGTTCGGGGACAGGGATGGACAATGAGCAGTTCTTC

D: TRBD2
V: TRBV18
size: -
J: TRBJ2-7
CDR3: CASSPGLESYEQYF
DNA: TGTGCCAGCTCACCGGGACTAGAGTCCTACGAGCAGTACTTC

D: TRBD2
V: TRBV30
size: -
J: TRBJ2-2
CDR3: CAWSVGNAGGPTGELFF
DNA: TGTGCCTGGAGTGTAGGGAATGCGGGGGGGCCTACCGGGGAGCTGTTTTTT

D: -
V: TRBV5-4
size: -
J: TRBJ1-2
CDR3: CASSLAFAEVRYGYTF
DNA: TGTGCCAGCAGCTTGGCCTTTGCGGAAGTTCGCTATGGCTACACCTTC

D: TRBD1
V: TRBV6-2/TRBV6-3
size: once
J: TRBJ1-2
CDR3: CASSLKVRQGRISNYGYTF
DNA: TGTGCCAGCAGCCTTAAGGTCAGACAGGGAAGGATCTCTAACTATGGCTACACCTTC

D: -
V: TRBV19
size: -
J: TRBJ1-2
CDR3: CASSIERRGGYTF
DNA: TGTGCCAGTAGTATAGAACGGCGCGGTGGCTACACCTTC

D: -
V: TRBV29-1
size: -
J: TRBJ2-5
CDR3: CSVEVGLGETQYF
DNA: TGCAGCGTTGAGGTGGGGCTGGGAGAGACCCAGTACTTC

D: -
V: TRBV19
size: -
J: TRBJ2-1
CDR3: CASSMGTPSYNEQFF
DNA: TGTGCCAGTAGTATGGGGACACCCTCCTACAATGAGCAGTTCTTC

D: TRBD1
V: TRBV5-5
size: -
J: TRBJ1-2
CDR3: CASSLGTGEPNYGYTF
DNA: TGTGCCAGCAGCCTCGGGACAGGAGAACCTAACTATGGCTACACCTTC

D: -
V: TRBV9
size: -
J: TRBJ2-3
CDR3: CASSTLMQGADTQYF
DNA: TGTGCCAGCAGCACCCTTATGCAGGGCGCAGATACGCAGTATTTT

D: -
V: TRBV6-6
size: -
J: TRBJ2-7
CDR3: CASRGATGLNYEQYF
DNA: TGTGCCAGCAGGGGAGCAACAGGGCTTAACTACGAGCAGTACTTC

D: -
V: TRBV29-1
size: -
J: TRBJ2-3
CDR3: CSVDGRGYTDTQYF
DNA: TGCAGCGTTGACGGGCGGGGCTACACAGATACGCAGTATTTT

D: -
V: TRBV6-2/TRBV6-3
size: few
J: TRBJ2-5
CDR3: CASSYSRIGTQYF
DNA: TGTGCCAGCAGTTACTCGAGGATCGGGACCCAGTACTTC

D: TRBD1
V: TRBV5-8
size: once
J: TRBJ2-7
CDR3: CASSLETGIRTYEQYF
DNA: TGTGCCAGCAGCTTAGAGACAGGGATAAGGACCTACGAGCAGTACTTC

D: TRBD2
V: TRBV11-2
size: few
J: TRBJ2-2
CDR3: CASSSIAGGRTGELFF
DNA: TGTGCCAGCAGCTCCATAGCGGGGGGGAGAACTGGGGAGCTGTTTTTT

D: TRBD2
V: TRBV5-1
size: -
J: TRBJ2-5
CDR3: CASSLLASGGGRETQYF
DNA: TGCGCCAGCAGCTTGTTAGCTAGCGGGGGGGGAAGGGAGACCCAGTACTTC

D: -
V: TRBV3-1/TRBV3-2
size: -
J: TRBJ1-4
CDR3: CASSSQDSSTNEKLFF
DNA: TGTGCCAGCAGCTCGCAAGACAGCTCAACTAATGAAAAACTGTTTTTT

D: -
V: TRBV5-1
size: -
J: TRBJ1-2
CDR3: CASSLGGDGGYTF
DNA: TGCGCCAGCAGCTTGGGCGGGGACGGCGGCTACACCTTC

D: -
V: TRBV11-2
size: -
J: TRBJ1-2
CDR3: CASSLGGLNYGYTF
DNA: TGTGCCAGCAGCCTAGGCGGCCTTAACTATGGCTACACCTTC

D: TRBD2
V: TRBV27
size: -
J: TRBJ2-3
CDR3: CASSSPTSGQTDTQYF
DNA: TGTGCCAGCAGTTCCCCGACTAGCGGGCAAACAGATACGCAGTATTTT

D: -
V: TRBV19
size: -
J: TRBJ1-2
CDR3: CASSMNSGVGYTF
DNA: TGTGCCAGTAGTATGAATTCAGGGGTAGGCTACACCTTC

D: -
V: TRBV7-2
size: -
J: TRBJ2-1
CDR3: CASSSTGNYNEQFF
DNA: TGTGCCAGCAGCTCCACAGGTAACTACAATGAGCAGTTCTTC

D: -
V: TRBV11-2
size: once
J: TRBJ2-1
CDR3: CASSLVVYNEQFF
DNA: TGTGCCAGCAGCTTAGTAGTCTACAATGAGCAGTTCTTC

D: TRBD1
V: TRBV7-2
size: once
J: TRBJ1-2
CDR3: CASTVDRGPYGYTF
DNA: TGTGCCAGCACCGTAGACAGGGGGCCCTATGGCTACACCTTC

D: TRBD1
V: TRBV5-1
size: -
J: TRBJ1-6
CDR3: CASSGGDREFGSPLHF
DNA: TGCGCCAGCAGCGGGGGGGACAGGGAGTTCGGTTCACCCCTCCACTTT

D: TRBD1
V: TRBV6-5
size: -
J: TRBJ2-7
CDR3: CASGRDRDLYEQYF
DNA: TGTGCCAGCGGCCGGGACAGGGACCTCTACGAGCAGTACTTC

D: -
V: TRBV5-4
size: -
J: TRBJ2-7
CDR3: CASSRGARGHLEQYF
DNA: TGTGCCAGCAGCCGAGGGGCCAGGGGTCACCTCGAGCAGTACTTC

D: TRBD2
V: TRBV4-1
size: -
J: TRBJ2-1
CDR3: CASSQPRENEQFF
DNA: TGCGCCAGCAGCCAGCCGCGGGAGAATGAGCAGTTCTTC

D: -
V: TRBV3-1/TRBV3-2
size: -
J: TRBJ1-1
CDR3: CASSSLGTEAFF
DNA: TGTGCCAGCAGCTCCCTCGGCACTGAAGCTTTCTTT

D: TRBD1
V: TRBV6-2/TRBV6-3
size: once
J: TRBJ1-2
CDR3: CASSYPPGGQRGYTF
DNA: TGTGCCAGCAGTTACCCCCCAGGGGGACAGAGGGGCTACACCTTC

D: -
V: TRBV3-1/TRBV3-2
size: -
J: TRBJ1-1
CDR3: CASRQREGTEAFF
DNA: TGTGCCAGCCGCCAAAGGGAGGGCACTGAAGCTTTCTTT

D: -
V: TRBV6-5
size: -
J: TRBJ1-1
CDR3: CASSYSNSGGTEAFF
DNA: TGTGCCAGCAGTTACTCGAACTCCGGCGGGACTGAAGCTTTCTTT

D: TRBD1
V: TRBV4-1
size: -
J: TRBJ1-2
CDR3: CASSQTRTGGGYGYTF
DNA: TGCGCCAGCAGCCAAACTAGGACAGGGGGAGGCTATGGCTACACCTTC

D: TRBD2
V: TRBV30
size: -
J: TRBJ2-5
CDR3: CAWSVSTSETQYF
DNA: TGTGCCTGGAGTGTTTCGACTAGCGAGACCCAGTACTTC

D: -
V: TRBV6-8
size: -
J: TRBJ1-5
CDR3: CASSYVLWARSNQPQHF
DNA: TGTGCCAGCAGTTACGTCCTGTGGGCCAGAAGCAATCAGCCCCAGCATTTT